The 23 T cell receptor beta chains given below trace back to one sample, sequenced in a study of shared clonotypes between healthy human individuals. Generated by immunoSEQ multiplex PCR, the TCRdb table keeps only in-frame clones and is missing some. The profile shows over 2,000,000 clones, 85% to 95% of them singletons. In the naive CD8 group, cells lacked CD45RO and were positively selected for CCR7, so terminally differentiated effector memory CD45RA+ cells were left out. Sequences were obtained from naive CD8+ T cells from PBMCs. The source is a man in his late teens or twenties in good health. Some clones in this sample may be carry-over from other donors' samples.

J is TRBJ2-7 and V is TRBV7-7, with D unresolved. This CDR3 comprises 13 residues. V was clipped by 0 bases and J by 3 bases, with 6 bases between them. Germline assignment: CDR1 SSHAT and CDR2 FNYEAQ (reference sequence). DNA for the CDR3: TGTGCCAGCAGCTTAGCTCCGGACTACGAGCAGTACTTC. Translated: CASSLAPDYEQYF. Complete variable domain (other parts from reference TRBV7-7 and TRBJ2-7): GAGVSQSPRYKVTKRGQDVTLRCDPISSHATLYWYQQALGQGPEFLTYFNYEAQPDKSGLPSDRFSAERPEGSISTLTIQRTEQRDSAMYRCASSLAPDYEQYFGPGTRLTVT.

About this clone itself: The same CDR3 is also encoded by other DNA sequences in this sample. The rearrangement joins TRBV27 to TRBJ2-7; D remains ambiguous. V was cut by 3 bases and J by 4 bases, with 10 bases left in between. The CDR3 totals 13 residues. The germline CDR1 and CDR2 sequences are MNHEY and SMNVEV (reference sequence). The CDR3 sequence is CASSFSGPYEQYF. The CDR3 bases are TGTGCCAGCAGTTTTTCCGGGCCTTACGAGCAGTACTTC.

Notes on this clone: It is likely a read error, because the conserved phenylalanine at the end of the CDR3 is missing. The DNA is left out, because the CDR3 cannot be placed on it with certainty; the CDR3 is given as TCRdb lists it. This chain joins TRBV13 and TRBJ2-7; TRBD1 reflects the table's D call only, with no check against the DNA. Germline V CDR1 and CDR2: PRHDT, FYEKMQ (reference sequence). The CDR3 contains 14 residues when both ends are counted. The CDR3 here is CASSSSLDRARPGL.

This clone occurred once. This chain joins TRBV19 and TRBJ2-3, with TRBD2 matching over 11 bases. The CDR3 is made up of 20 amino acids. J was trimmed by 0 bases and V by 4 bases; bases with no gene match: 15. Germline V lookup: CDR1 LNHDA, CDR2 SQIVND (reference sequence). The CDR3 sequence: CASSTRLASGRTLSTDTQYF. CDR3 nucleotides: TGTGCCAGTAGTACCCGCCTGGCTAGCGGGAGGACCTTAAGCACAGATACGCAGTATTTT.

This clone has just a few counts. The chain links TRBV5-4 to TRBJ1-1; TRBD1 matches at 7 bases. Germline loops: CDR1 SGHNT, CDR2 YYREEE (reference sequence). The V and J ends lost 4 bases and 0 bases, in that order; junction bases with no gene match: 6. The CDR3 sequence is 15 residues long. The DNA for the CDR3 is TGTGCCAGCAGCACGGACAGGACAATGAACACTGAAGCTTTCTTT. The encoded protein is CASSTDRTMNTEAFF. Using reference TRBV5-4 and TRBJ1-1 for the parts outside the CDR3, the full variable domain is ETGVTQSPTHLIKTRGQQVTLRCSSQSGHNTVSWYQQALGQGPQFIFQYYREEENGRGNFPPRFSGLQFPNYSSELNVNALELDDSALYLCASSTDRTMNTEAFFGQGTRLTVV.

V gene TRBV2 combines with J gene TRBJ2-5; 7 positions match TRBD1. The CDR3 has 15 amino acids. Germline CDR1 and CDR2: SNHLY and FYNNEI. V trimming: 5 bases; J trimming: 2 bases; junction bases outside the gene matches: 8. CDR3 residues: CASSTWDSQQETQYF. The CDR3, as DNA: TGTGCCAGCAGTACGTGGGACAGCCAACAAGAGACCCAGTACTTC.

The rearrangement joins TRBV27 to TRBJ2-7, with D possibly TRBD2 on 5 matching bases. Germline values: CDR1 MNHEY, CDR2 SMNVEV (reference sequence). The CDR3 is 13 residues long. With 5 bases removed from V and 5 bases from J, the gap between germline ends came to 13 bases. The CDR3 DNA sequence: TGTGCCAGCAGTACGCTAGCTATCGACGAGCAGTACTTC. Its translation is CASSTLAIDEQYF.

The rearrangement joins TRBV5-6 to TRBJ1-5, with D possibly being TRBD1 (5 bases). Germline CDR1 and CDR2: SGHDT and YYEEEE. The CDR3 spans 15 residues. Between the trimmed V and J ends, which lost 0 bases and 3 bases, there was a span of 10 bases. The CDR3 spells CASSLGPGHNQPQHF. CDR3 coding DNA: TGTGCCAGCAGCTTGGGCCCAGGGCACAATCAGCCCCAGCATTTT.

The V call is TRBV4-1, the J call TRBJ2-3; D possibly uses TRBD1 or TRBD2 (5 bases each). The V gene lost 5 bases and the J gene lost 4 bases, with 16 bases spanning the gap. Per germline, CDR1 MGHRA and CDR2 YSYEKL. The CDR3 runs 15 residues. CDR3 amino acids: CASSAHTRGADTQYF. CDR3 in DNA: TGCGCCAGCAGCGCTCACACTAGGGGAGCAGATACGCAGTATTTT.

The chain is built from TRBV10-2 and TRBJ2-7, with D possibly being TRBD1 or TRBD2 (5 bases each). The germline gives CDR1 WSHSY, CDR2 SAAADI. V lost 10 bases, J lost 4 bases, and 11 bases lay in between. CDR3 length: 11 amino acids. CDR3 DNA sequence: TGCGCCACCGGGGACCTGTACGAGCAGTACTTC. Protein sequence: CATGDLYEQYF.

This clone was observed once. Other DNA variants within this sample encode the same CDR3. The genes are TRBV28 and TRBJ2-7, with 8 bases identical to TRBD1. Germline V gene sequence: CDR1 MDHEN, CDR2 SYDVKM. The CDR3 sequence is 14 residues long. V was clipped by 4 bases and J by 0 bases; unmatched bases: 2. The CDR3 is CASSWTGSSYEQYF. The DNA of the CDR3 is TGTGCCAGCAGTTGGACAGGGTCCTCCTACGAGCAGTACTTC.

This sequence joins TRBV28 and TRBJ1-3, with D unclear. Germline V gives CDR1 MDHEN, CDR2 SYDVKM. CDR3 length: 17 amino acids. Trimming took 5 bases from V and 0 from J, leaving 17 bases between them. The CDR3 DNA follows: TGTGCCAGCAGTACCTACAAGGAACAGAGCTCTGGAAACACCATATATTTT. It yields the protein CASSTYKEQSSGNTIYF.

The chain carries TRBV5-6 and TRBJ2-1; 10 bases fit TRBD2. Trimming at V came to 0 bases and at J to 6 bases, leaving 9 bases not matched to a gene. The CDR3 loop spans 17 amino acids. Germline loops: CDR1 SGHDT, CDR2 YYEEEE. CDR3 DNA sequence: TGTGCCAGCAGCTTGGTTTTGCCTAGCGGGAGTAGCAATGAGCAGTTCTTC. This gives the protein CASSLVLPSGSSNEQFF. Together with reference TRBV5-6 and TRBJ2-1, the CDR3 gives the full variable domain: DAGVTQSPTHLIKTRGQQVTLRCSPKSGHDTVSWYQQALGQGPQFIFQYYEEEERQRGNFPDRFSGHQFPNYSSELNVNALLLGDSALYLCASSLVLPSGSSNEQFFGPGTRLTVL.

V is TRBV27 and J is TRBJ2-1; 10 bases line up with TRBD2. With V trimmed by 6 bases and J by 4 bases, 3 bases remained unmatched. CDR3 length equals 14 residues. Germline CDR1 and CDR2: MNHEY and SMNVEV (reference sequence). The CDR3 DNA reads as TGTGCCAGCAGGGGTAGCGGGGGGTACAATGAGCAGTTCTTC. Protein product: CASRGSGGYNEQFF.

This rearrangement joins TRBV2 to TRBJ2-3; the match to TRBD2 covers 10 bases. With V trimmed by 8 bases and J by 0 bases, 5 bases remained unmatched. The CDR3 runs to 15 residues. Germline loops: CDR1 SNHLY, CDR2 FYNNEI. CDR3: CASVGSGRSTDTQYF. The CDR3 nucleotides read TGTGCCAGCGTCGGTAGCGGGAGGAGCACAGATACGCAGTATTTT.

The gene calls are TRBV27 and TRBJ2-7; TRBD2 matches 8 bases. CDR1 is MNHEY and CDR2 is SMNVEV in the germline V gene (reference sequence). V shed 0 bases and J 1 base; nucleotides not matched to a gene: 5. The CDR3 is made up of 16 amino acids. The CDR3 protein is CASSLSQRELSYEQYF. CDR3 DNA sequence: TGTGCCAGCAGTTTATCTCAGCGGGAGCTATCCTACGAGCAGTACTTC.

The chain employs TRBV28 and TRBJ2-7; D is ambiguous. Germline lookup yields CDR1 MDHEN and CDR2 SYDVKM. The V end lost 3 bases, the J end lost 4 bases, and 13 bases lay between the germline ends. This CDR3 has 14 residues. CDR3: CASSFRSGGYEQYF. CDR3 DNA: TGTGCCAGCAGTTTTCGTTCAGGCGGTTACGAGCAGTACTTC.

The CDR3 spells CASSLEPGLAGYNEQFF. In DNA, the CDR3 is TGTGCCAGCAGCTTAGAGCCGGGACTAGCGGGGTACAATGAGCAGTTCTTC. J is TRBJ2-1 and V is TRBV7-6; TRBD2 agrees at 13 bases. CDR1 SGHVS and CDR2 FNYEAQ come from the germline V gene. V shed 1 base and J 4 bases; nucleotides not matched to a gene: 4. The CDR3 consists of 17 residues. Full variable domain (outside the CDR3, taken from reference TRBV7-6 and TRBJ2-1): GAGVSQSPRYKVTKRGQDVALRCDPISGHVSLYWYRQALGQGPEFLTYFNYEAQQDKSGLPNDRFSAERPEGSISTLTIQRTEQRDSAMYRCASSLEPGLAGYNEQFFGPGTRLTVL.

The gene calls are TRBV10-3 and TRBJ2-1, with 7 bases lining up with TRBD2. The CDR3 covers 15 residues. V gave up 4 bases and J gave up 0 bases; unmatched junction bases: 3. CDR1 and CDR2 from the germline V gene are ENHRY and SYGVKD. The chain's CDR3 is CAISGGRGSYNEQFF. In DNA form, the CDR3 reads TGTGCCATCAGTGGAGGGAGGGGCTCCTACAATGAGCAGTTCTTC.

The CDR3 region has the DNA TGTGCCAGCAGCTCCCCAGGCAAAAACATTCAGTACTTC. It translates to CASSSPGKNIQYF. The chain uses TRBV9 and TRBJ2-4; D is unclear. CDR1 SGDLS and CDR2 YYNGEE come from the germline V gene. The V and J ends lost 4 bases and 3 bases respectively, with 8 bases between them. This CDR3 has 13 residues.

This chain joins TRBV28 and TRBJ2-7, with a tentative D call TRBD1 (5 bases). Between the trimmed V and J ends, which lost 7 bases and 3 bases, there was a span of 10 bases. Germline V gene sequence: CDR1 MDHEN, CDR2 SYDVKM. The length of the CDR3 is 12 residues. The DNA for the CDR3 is TGTGCCAGCATGACAGCCAACTACGAGCAGTACTTC. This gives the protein CASMTANYEQYF.

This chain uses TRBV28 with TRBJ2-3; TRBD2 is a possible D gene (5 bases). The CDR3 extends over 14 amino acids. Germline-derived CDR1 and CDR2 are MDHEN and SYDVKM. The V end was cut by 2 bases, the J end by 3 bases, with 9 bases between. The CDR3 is CASSLRGMTDTQYF. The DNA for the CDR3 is TGTGCCAGCAGTTTACGAGGGATGACAGATACGCAGTATTTT.

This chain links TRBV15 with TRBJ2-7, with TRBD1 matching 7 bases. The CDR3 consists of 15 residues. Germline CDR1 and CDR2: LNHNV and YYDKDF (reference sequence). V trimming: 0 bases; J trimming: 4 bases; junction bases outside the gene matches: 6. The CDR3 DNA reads TGTGCCACCAGCAGAGATCGGAACAGGGGATACGAGCAGTACTTC. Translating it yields CATSRDRNRGYEQYF.